The 14 T cell receptor beta chains presented below share a single source sample, sequenced in a study of blood T cell repertoires in COVID-19. The repertoire was sequenced with immunoSEQ multiplex PCR; TCRdb's copy has only in-frame clones and lacks some. The sample lists approximately 150,000 clones, around 82% occurring once. Sequenced: peripheral blood. The receptors were gathered from a man aged 70-80 years with active or convalescent COVID-19.

The chain joins TRBV29-1 to TRBJ1-1; D gene ambiguous. V lost 5 bases and J 8 bases, leaving 15 bases between the germline ends. This CDR3 comprises 12 residues. Germline V lookup: CDR1 SQVTM, CDR2 ANQGSEA. The DNA of the CDR3 is TGCAGCGTTCCATTCCTAAGACAAGAAGCTTTCTTT. Translation gives CSVPFLRQEAFF.

The chain recombines TRBV5-1 with TRBJ1-1; 7 bases are a match to TRBD1. CDR1 is SGHRS, CDR2 YFSETQ, per germline. The V segment lost 2 bases and the J segment 0 bases; nucleotides outside the gene matches: 7. This CDR3 is built from 16 residues. The CDR3 region has the DNA TGCGCCAGCAGCTTTTCACAGGGGTTGATGAACACTGAAGCTTTCTTT. Protein: CASSFSQGLMNTEAFF.

The gene calls are TRBV7-2 and TRBJ1-3, with 9 bases aligning to TRBD1. V gave up 5 bases and J gave up 4 bases; unmatched junction bases: 3. The CDR3 contains 14 residues. Germline lookup yields CDR1 SGHTA and CDR2 FQGNSA. The CDR3 reads CASSPDRGGNTIYF. CDR3 nucleotides: TGTGCCAGCAGCCCGGACAGGGGAGGAAACACCATATATTTT. The complete variable domain, with remaining parts taken from reference TRBV7-2 and TRBJ1-3, reads GAGVSQSPSNKVTEKGKDVELRCDPISGHTALYWYRQSLGQGLEFLIYFQGNSAPDKSGLPSDRFSAERTGGSVSTLTIQRTQQEDSAVYLCASSPDRGGNTIYFGEGSWLTVV.

The chain uses TRBV11-2 and TRBJ2-5, with D uncertain. Germline CDR1 reads SGHAT; CDR2 reads FQNNGV. CDR3 length equals 15 residues. V was pared by 0 bases and J by 1 base, with 9 bases between. For the CDR3, the DNA is TGTGCCAGCAGCTTAGAGTCCCTTCTCCAAGAGACCCAGTACTTC. This gives the protein CASSLESLLQETQYF.

This chain joins TRBV7-2 and TRBJ2-7; TRBD2 agrees at 8 bases. The CDR3 has 14 residues. Germline V gene data show CDR1 as SGHTA and CDR2 as FQGNSA. J gave up 3 bases and V 3 bases, and 4 bases lay outside the gene matches. The CDR3 reads CASSLERGGYEQYF. The CDR3 bases are TGTGCCAGCAGCTTGGAACGGGGGGGCTACGAGCAGTACTTC.

This chain connects TRBV10-2 to TRBJ2-5; 10 bases line up with TRBD1. Trimming removed 3 bases from V and 4 bases from J; junction bases left unmatched: 2. Germline V gene sequence: CDR1 WSHSY, CDR2 SAAADI. The length of the CDR3 is 14 residues. Here the CDR3 DNA reads TGCGCCAGCAGTGACAGGGACAGGGGAGAGACCCAGTACTTC. Amino acid sequence: CASSDRDRGETQYF.

This sequence joins TRBV18 and TRBJ1-3, with unresolved D. CDR1 and CDR2 from the germline V gene are KGHSH and LQKENI. Trimming removed 3 bases at V and 8 bases at J, with 11 bases between. The CDR3 is 13 residues long. In DNA form, the CDR3 reads TGTGCCAGCTCACCCCCTGCAGAAGACACCATATATTTT. Translating it yields CASSPPAEDTIYF.

To note about this clone: The same CDR3 is also encoded by other DNA sequences in this sample. This chain joins TRBV5-1 and TRBJ1-2; D remains unclear. V dropped 0 bases and J dropped 2 bases, with 8 bases sitting between them. The CDR3 is made up of 14 amino acids. Germline-derived CDR1 and CDR2 are SGHRS and YFSETQ. CDR3 DNA: TGCGCCAGCAGCTTGGGTGCGGGGAACTATGGCTACACCTTC. Amino acid sequence: CASSLGAGNYGYTF.

J is TRBJ2-4 and V is TRBV6-1, with D possibly TRBD1 on 5 matching bases. The V end lost 3 bases, the J end lost 0 bases, and 15 bases lay between the germline ends. The germline CDR1 and CDR2 sequences are MNHNS and SASEGT. This CDR3 has 17 amino acids. The CDR3 region is CASSEFSRQLAKNIQYF. CDR3 DNA: TGTGCCAGCAGTGAGTTCTCCCGACAGCTAGCCAAAAACATTCAGTACTTC.

The rearrangement links TRBV9 to TRBJ1-4; the D gene is possibly TRBD1 (5 bases). Trimming cost V 4 bases and J 8 bases, with 18 bases left between them. The CDR3 has 15 amino acids. CDR1 is SGDLS, CDR2 YYNGEE, per germline. CDR3 sequence reads: CASSFKGSREEKLFF. CDR3 bases: TGTGCCAGCAGCTTCAAGGGGTCCAGGGAAGAAAAACTGTTTTTT. Full variable domain (missing parts from reference TRBV9 and TRBJ1-4): DSGVTQTPKHLITATGQRVTLRCSPRSGDLSVYWYQQSLDQGLQFLIQYYNGEERAKGNILERFSAQQFPDLHSELNLSSLELGDSALYFCASSFKGSREEKLFFGSGTQLSVL.

V gene TRBV29-1 combines with J gene TRBJ2-1; 10 positions agree with TRBD1. The CDR3 is 12 amino acids. Trimming removed 7 bases from V and 12 bases from J; junction bases left unmatched: 9. Looked up from germline, CDR1 is SQVTM and CDR2 is ANQGSEA. DNA of the CDR3: TGCAGCGGGATGCGGGACAGGGGATGGCAGTTCTTC. It codes for CSGMRDRGWQFF.

This sequence joins TRBV30 and TRBJ1-6, with D perhaps matching TRBD1 (5 bases). The CDR3 contains 13 residues. V shed 1 base and J shed 14 bases, with 15 bases lying between them. Per the germline V gene, CDR1 is GTSNPN and CDR2 is SVGIG (reference sequence). CDR3 DNA sequence: TGTGCCTGGAGTGCGACTGGGGGGACTACCCTCCACTTT. It yields the protein CAWSATGGTTLHF.

The V call is TRBV7-2, the J call TRBJ1-2; D possibly corresponds to TRBD1 (6 bases). The ends were cut back, 8 bases at V and 4 bases at J, with 23 bases in the middle. CDR3 length equals 16 residues. CDR1 is SGHTA, CDR2 FQGNSA, per germline. The CDR3 DNA reads TGTGCCAGCTTACGGTCCACTGCAGGGGTCAGCTATGGCTACACCTTC. This translates into CASLRSTAGVSYGYTF.

This chain uses TRBV29-1 with TRBJ2-6, with 9 bases lining up with TRBD1. The V gene's germline CDR1 is SQVTM and CDR2 ANQGSEA. With V trimmed by 4 bases and J by 3 bases, 10 bases remained unmatched. The CDR3 runs to 17 residues. CDR3 region: CSVVIQGASSGANVLTF. CDR3 coding DNA: TGCAGCGTTGTGATACAGGGGGCTTCAAGTGGGGCCAACGTCCTGACTTTC.